These 20 T cell receptor beta chains were sequenced from one sample in a study of blood T cell repertoires in COVID-19. Measured with immunoSEQ multiplex PCR; TCRdb has only the in-frame clones, and not every one. The repertoire holds 250,000 to 300,000 clones, with 85% to 90% as singletons. The sequencing input was PBMCs or T cells enriched from blood (not recorded which). The receptor set was obtained from an older woman who had recovered from COVID-19.

The V gene is TRBV29-1, the J gene TRBJ2-5, with TRBD2 identical over 8 bases. From germline, CDR1 is SQVTM and CDR2 ANQGSEA. The CDR3 sequence is 13 residues long. Trimming cost V 3 bases and J 5 bases; bases outside gene matches: 5. CDR3 region: CSVDTSGGETQYF. CDR3 coding DNA: TGCAGCGTTGATACTAGCGGAGGGGAGACCCAGTACTTC.

This sequence joins TRBV6-5 and TRBJ2-2; D not certain. There are 16 residues in the CDR3. V was trimmed by 2 bases and J by 2 bases, leaving 12 bases between them. Germline V gene data show CDR1 as MNHEY and CDR2 as SVGAGI. CDR3 in amino acids: CASSYQRHPNTGELFF. CDR3 nucleotide sequence: TGTGCCAGCAGTTACCAGAGACACCCTAACACCGGGGAGCTGTTTTTT.

The chain couples TRBV4-1 to TRBJ2-5, with a tentative D call TRBD1 (5 bases). Germline V lookup: CDR1 MGHRA, CDR2 YSYEKL. V lost 2 bases, J lost 5 bases, and 18 bases lay in between. This CDR3 is built from 16 residues. CDR3 DNA sequence: TGCGCCAGCAGCCAAATTACAGGACGAAGTAGGGAGACCCAGTACTTC. Encoded protein: CASSQITGRSRETQYF.

CDR3 loop: CASSLQGYRNQPQHF. CDR3 nucleotides: TGTGCCAGCAGCCTACAGGGCTATCGGAATCAGCCCCAGCATTTT. The rearrangement links TRBV5-8 to TRBJ1-5; D might be TRBD1 (6 bases). The CDR3 spans 15 residues. V dropped 4 bases and J dropped 4 bases, with 15 bases sitting between them. Looked up from germline, CDR1 is SGHTS and CDR2 is YDEGEE.

The chain uses TRBV9 and TRBJ1-3; 7 bases are a match to TRBD1. The V segment lost 4 bases and the J segment 0 bases; nucleotides outside the gene matches: 10. CDR1 and CDR2 (germline): SGDLS, YYNGEE. The CDR3 spans 17 residues. The CDR3 sequence: CASSFFDRADSGNTIYF. CDR3 sequence (DNA): TGTGCCAGCAGCTTCTTCGACAGGGCAGACTCTGGAAACACCATATATTTT.

The J gene is TRBJ1-6, the V gene TRBV18; TRBD1 aligns across 7 bases. After removal of 3 bases from V and 9 bases from J, the junction contained 11 bases not matched to a gene. This CDR3 is built from 16 residues. Germline V CDR1 and CDR2: KGHSH, LQKENI. The CDR3 protein is CASSPPGQLGSSPLHF. CDR3 bases: TGTGCCAGCTCACCCCCGGGACAGTTGGGAAGTTCACCCCTCCACTTT.

In nucleotides, the CDR3 is TGTGCCATCAAGGGACAGGGGAGCAATGAGCAGTTCTTC. The encoded protein is CAIKGQGSNEQFF. The rearrangement links TRBV10-3 to TRBJ2-1, with TRBD1 matching 10 bases. Germline assignment: CDR1 ENHRY and CDR2 SYGVKD. After removal of 7 bases from V and 6 bases from J, the junction contained 3 bases not matched to a gene. This CDR3 comprises 13 residues.

The chain has TRBV5-1 and TRBJ1-2; 8 nucleotides match TRBD1. J was trimmed by 4 bases and V by 0 bases; bases with no gene match: 8. This CDR3 spans 16 amino acids. The germline V gene encodes CDR1 SGHRS and CDR2 YFSETQ. Written as DNA, the CDR3 is TGCGCCAGCAGCTTGGATGGACAGGGTTTAGCCTATGGCTACACCTTC. Translated, it gives CASSLDGQGLAYGYTF.

The gene calls are TRBV5-1 and TRBJ1-2; TRBD1 matches 7 bases. CDR3 length: 15 amino acids. With V trimmed by 4 bases and J by 7 bases, 13 bases remained unmatched. In germline, CDR1 is SGHRS, CDR2 YFSETQ. The CDR3 reads CASSPGQVDVGGYTF. DNA for the CDR3: TGCGCCAGCAGCCCAGGACAGGTGGACGTCGGTGGCTACACCTTC.

V usage is TRBV7-6 and J usage is TRBJ2-2; 9 bases are a match to TRBD2. The CDR3 runs 16 residues. V was pared by 3 bases and J by 3 bases, with 5 bases of the junction left unmatched. CDR1 and CDR2 from the germline V gene are SGHVS and FNYEAQ. CDR3 sequence: CASSLVAGEDTGELFF. The CDR3 nucleotides read TGTGCCAGCAGCTTGGTAGCGGGAGAGGACACCGGGGAGCTGTTTTTT.

The rearrangement links TRBV28 to TRBJ2-7, with D possibly being TRBD2 (5 bases). CDR3 length: 14 amino acids. The germline CDR1 and CDR2 sequences are MDHEN and SYDVKM. V lost 5 bases, J lost 3 bases, and 14 bases lay in between. As DNA, the CDR3 is TGTGCCAGCAGTCTCAACAGCGACTACTACGAGCAGTACTTC. This gives the protein CASSLNSDYYEQYF.

The V call is TRBV11-3, the J call TRBJ1-2, with 8 positions matching TRBD1. The CDR3 runs 17 residues. Trimming took 1 base from V and 4 from J; bases not matched to a gene: 11. Germline V gene lookup returns CDR1 SGHNT and CDR2 YENEEA. CDR3 residues: CASSLAPGQAGVYGYTF. As DNA, the CDR3 is TGTGCCAGCAGCTTAGCGCCGGGACAGGCCGGTGTCTATGGCTACACCTTC.

The J gene is TRBJ1-4, the V gene TRBV14; the D is unclear. Germline V gives CDR1 SGHDN, CDR2 FVKESK. The CDR3 extends over 15 amino acids. The V end lost 5 bases, the J end lost 7 bases, and 17 bases lay between the germline ends. CDR3 loop: CASSILGGGSEKLFF. Written as DNA, the CDR3 is TGTGCCAGCAGCATTCTTGGAGGCGGAAGTGAAAAACTGTTTTTT.

V is TRBV29-1 and J is TRBJ1-2; 9 nucleotides match TRBD1. CDR3 length equals 13 residues. Germline lookup yields CDR1 SQVTM and CDR2 ANQGSEA. V trimming: 4 bases; J trimming: 8 bases; junction bases outside the gene matches: 8. The CDR3 nucleotides read TGCAGCGTTGGTGGACAGGGGATGGGAGGCTACACCTTC. Translating gives CSVGGQGMGGYTF.

The genes are TRBV2 and TRBJ2-5; 7 positions match TRBD2. J was trimmed by 5 bases and V by 7 bases; bases with no gene match: 10. CDR3 length equals 14 residues. Germline CDR1 SNHLY, CDR2 FYNNEI. Here the CDR3 reads CASIREANGETQYF. CDR3 DNA sequence: TGTGCCAGCATCCGGGAGGCAAACGGGGAGACCCAGTACTTC. Drawing the rest from reference TRBV2 and TRBJ2-5, the complete variable domain is EPEVTQTPSHQVTQMGQEVILRCVPISNHLYFYWYRQILGQKVEFLVSFYNNEISEKSEIFDDQFSVERPDGSNFTLKIRSTKLEDSAMYFCASIREANGETQYFGPGTRLLVL.

As to this clone: In the same sample, other DNA sequences code for this CDR3. This rearrangement joins TRBV5-1 to TRBJ2-2; weak D call: TRBD1 (5 bases). Germline CDR1 SGHRS, CDR2 YFSETQ. The CDR3 sequence is 14 residues long. Trimming cost V 4 bases and J 2 bases, with 9 bases left between them. DNA for the CDR3: TGCGCCAGCAGCCTAGACAGCAACACCGGGGAGCTGTTTTTT. Amino acids: CASSLDSNTGELFF.

The gene calls are TRBV19 and TRBJ2-7; 11 positions match TRBD1. The CDR3 runs 15 residues. Germline CDR1 and CDR2: LNHDA and SQIVND (reference sequence). V trimming: 4 bases; J trimming: 7 bases; junction bases outside the gene matches: 9. The DNA for the CDR3 is TGTGCCAGTAGTAAGCCGGGACAGGGGGTCCGGGAGCAGTACTTC. Its translation is CASSKPGQGVREQYF.

The J gene is TRBJ2-7, the V gene TRBV2; the D gene is possibly TRBD1 (7 bases). Germline assignment: CDR1 SNHLY and CDR2 FYNNEI. Trimming removed 5 bases at V and 9 bases at J, with 20 bases between. CDR3 length: 14 residues. CDR3 in amino acids: CASSPEGAGVRQYF. CDR3 DNA: TGTGCCAGCAGTCCGGAGGGGGCAGGGGTACGGCAGTACTTC. Supplemented by reference TRBV2 and TRBJ2-7, the full variable domain reads EPEVTQTPSHQVTQMGQEVILRCVPISNHLYFYWYRQILGQKVEFLVSFYNNEISEKSEIFDDQFSVERPDGSNFTLKIRSTKLEDSAMYFCASSPEGAGVRQYFGPGTRLTVT.

This clone has a handful of counts. The chain links TRBV3-1 (or the pseudogene TRBV3-2) to TRBJ1-6; 10 bases line up with TRBD1. The CDR3 sequence is 15 residues long. CDR1 LGHDT and CDR2 YNNKEL come from the germline V gene (reference sequence). J was trimmed by 10 bases and V by 8 bases; bases with no gene match: 11. As DNA, the CDR3 is TGTGCCAGCCGCCGGGGTGGGACAGGGGAATCACCCCTCCACTTT. Amino acids: CASRRGGTGESPLHF.

The chain carries TRBV11-2 and TRBJ2-1; the D gene is possibly TRBD2 (5 bases). V dropped 1 base and J dropped 4 bases, with 8 bases sitting between them. The length of the CDR3 is 14 residues. Per the germline V gene, CDR1 is SGHAT and CDR2 is FQNNGV. CDR3 nucleotide sequence: TGTGCCAGCAGCTTAGCCTCGGGGTACAATGAGCAGTTCTTC. The encoded protein is CASSLASGYNEQFF.